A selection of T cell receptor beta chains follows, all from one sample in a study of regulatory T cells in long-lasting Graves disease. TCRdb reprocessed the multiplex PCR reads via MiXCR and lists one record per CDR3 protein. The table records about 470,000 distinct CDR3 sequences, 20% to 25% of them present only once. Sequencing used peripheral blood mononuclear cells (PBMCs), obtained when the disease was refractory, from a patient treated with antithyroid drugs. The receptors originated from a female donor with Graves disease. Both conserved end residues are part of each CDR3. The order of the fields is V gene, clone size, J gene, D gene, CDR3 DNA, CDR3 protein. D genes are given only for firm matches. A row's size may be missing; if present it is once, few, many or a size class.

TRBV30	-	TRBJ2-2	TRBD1	TGTGCCTGGAGTGTAGGGACAGGCGGGGAGCTGTTTTTT	CAWSVGTGGELFF
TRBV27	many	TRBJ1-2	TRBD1	TGTGCCAGCAGCGTCGCCGGGACAGGGAACTATGGCTACACCTTC	CASSVAGTGNYGYTF
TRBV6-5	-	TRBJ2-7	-	TGTGCCAGCAGTTACCACCGACAGACTCTCTCCTACGAGCAGTACTTC	CASSYHRQTLSYEQYF
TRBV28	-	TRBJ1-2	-	TGTGCCAGCGCCTACCAGGGCTACACCTTC	CASAYQGYTF
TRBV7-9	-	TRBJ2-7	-	TGTGCCAGCAGCTCCCGGACGGGCCGCTACGAGCAGTACTTC	CASSSRTGRYEQYF
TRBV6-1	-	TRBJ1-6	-	TGTGCCAGCAGTGAAGAGGCAGCTGGTCCCCTCCACTTT	CASSEEAAGPLHF
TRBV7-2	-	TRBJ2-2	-	TGTGCCAGCGGCTCTGTTGGAGGGTGGGGGATCACCGGGGAGCTGTTTTTT	CASGSVGGWGITGELFF
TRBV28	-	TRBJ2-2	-	TGTGCCAGCAGACCCTCGGACAGATCCGGGGAGCTGTTTTTT	CASRPSDRSGELFF
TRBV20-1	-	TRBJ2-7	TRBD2	TGCAGTGCTAGAGGGACTAGCGGGACCCTGAGCTCCTACGAGCAGTACTTC	CSARGTSGTLSSYEQYF
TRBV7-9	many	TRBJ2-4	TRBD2	TGTGCCAGCAGCTTATCAAGCGGGGGCGTTCGGAACATTCAGTACTTC	CASSLSSGGVRNIQYF
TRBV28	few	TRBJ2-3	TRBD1	TGTGCCAGCAGTTCCCCAGGGGGCGCAGATACGCAGTATTTT	CASSSPGGADTQYF
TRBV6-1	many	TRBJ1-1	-	TGTGCCAGCAGTAAGGCGGGGATAAGGGACACTGAAGCTTTCTTT	CASSKAGIRDTEAFF
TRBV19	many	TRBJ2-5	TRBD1	TGTGCCAGTACCACGGGACAGCTCCAAGAGACCCAGTACTTC	CASTTGQLQETQYF
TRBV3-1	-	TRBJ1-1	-	TGTGCCAGCAGCCCCCCTACCCAAGCCGCTGAAGCTTTCTTT	CASSPPTQAAEAFF
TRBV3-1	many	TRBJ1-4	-	TGTGCCAGCTCCAATGAGGGGGGTAGCGAAAAACTGTTTTTT	CASSNEGGSEKLFF
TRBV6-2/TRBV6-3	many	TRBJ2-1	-	TGTGCCAGCAGTTACGACGGTAGCTCCTACAATGAGCAGTTCTTC	CASSYDGSSYNEQFF
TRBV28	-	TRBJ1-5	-	TGTGCCAGCAGCTCCAATCCGCTTCAGGATAGCAATCAGCCCCAGCATTTT	CASSSNPLQDSNQPQHF
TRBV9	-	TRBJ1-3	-	TGTGCCAGCAGCCCCGGGACACGCGACACCATATATTTT	CASSPGTRDTIYF
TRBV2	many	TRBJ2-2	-	TGTGCCAGCAGTGAATGGGGGGGCGCTGGTATTGCCGGGGAGCTGTTTTTT	CASSEWGGAGIAGELFF
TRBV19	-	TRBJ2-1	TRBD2	TGTGCCAGTATCCCGCGGGGGGGGTTGATGAAGCAGTTCTTC	CASIPRGGLMKQFF
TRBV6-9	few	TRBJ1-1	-	TGTGCCAGCAGTTACATTCGAGGGACTGAAGCTTTCTTT	CASSYIRGTEAFF
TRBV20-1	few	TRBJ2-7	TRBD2	TGCAGTTCGGGACTAGCGGGGCCACCCGACGAACAGTACTTC	CSSGLAGPPDEQYF
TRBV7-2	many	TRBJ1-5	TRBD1	TGTGCCAGCAGCTTAGGGACAGGGGGTTATCAGCCCCAGCATTTT	CASSLGTGGYQPQHF
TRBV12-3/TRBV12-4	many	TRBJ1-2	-	TGTGCCAGCAGCCCACGTTCGCACTTGGGGGGGAGAGGCTACACCTTC	CASSPRSHLGGRGYTF
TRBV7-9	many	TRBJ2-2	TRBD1	TGTGCCAGCAGCTCGGGACAGGGCGGGACCGGGGAGCTGTTTTTT	CASSSGQGGTGELFF